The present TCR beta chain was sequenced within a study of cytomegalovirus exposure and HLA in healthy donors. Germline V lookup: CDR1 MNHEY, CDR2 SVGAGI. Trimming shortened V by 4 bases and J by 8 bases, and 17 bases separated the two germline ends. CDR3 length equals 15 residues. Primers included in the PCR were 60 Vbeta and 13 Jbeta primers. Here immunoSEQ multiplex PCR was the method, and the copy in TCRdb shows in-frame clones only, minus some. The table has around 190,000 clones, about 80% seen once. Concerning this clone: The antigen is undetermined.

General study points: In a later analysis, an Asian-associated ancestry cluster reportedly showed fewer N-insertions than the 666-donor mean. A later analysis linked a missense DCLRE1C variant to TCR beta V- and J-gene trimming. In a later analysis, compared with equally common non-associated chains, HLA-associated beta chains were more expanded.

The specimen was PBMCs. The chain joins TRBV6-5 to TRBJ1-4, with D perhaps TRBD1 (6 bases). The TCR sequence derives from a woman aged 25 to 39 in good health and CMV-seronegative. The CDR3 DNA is TGTGCCAGCAGTTTCTCGTACAGGGCAGACGAAAAACTGTTTTTT. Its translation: CASSFSYRADEKLFF.